This entry concerns a single T cell receptor beta chain. Its antigen is still unknown. No per-base quality is available; no much larger clone lies one base away. These data originate in a study of blood T cell repertoires in COVID-19 (dated by TCRdb to 2018 to 2020). Broadly, across the study: The collaborator samples originated in the United States, Italy and Spain and spanned the acute and convalescent phases of COVID-19. The samples were drawn from the first 160 participants of the ongoing ImmuneRACE study and from 950 to 1,500 subjects provided by 6 global collaborators. A de-identified subject ID, COVID-19 status, age in years and sex were almost always included in the sample metadata. The material from the prospective study consisted of cDNA or gDNA derived from T cells, B-cell-depleted T cells, or PBMCs. Where available, HLA class I and class II types were obtained from metadata supplied by the sample provider rather than from assay-based typing. Deeply sampled blood TCRbeta repertoires from subjects exposed to, actively infected with, or recovered from COVID-19 were included in the dataset. The repertoires were made available in a free public database intended to serve as a resource for research on the immune response to SARS-CoV-2.

Whole blood was collected in K2EDTA tubes by collaborating institutions according to the institutions' own protocols. For TCRbeta analysis, collaborators shipped samples in one of three forms: frozen whole blood, isolated PBMCs, or DNA extracted from either of those sample types. Overall study outcomes, separate from this receptor: The quantity of clinical and demographic metadata differed by source and by participant and was supplied without curation.

Measured from the cysteine to the phenylalanine, the CDR3 is 14 residues long. Just CDR3 DNA is preserved here, 42 bases in frame from base 1. For CDR1 and CDR2, the germline V gene (reference sequence) lists SEHNR and FQNEAQ. After removal of 1 base from V and 4 bases from J, the junction retains 3 bases not matched to a gene. The immunoSEQ Assay, a bias-controlled multiplex PCR, was used to amplify TCRbeta CDR3 regions from genomic DNA. As for the authors' bioinformatics: Within the assay, amplification of reference gene primers was used to estimate how many nucleated cells each sample contained. To quantify the absolute abundance of each unique TCRbeta CDR3 rearrangement, sequence reads were collapsed and filtered. For each sample, productive Simpson clonality was calculated as the square root of Simpson's diversity index across productive rearrangements. The table comes from immuneACCESS by way of TCRdb, which keeps in-frame sequences with V and J called. Part of the clones is missing from these tables; in studies checked, under half for an unresolved V gene and the rest for unknown reasons. V, J and clone size derive from that table, while D and trimming were established from the DNA sequence. The sample records 35,000 to 50,000 clones, 80% to 90% of which are singletons. The top ten hold roughly an eighth of the sample.

This TCR derives from a human donor in a cohort sampled during active COVID-19. Sequences were obtained from peripheral blood. The receptor chain draws on TRBV7-9 and TRBJ2-5, with 7 bases aligning to TRBD1. The nucleotide sequence reads as follows: TGTGCCAGCAGCTTAGGTTCAGGGGGAGAGACCCAGTACTTC. It specifies CASSLGSGGETQYF.